This T cell receptor beta chain was profiled in a study of Tregs in tolerant kidney transplant recipients. Generated by immunoSEQ multiplex PCR, the TCRdb table keeps only in-frame clones and is missing some. The sample carries more than 60,000 clones, 80% to 90% recorded once. Unstimulated Tregs (CD4+CD25+CD127-) and CD4+CD25- non-Tregs were sorted from PBMCs. The V gene's germline CDR1 is LNHDA and CDR2 SQIVND (reference sequence). The CDR3 is 13 residues long. Sequenced here: Tregs from blood, sampled before the transplant. This clonotype was sampled from a human donor who received a combined kidney and bone marrow transplant. The chain has TRBV19 and TRBJ2-5; TRBD1 matches 7 bases. The J call may not be correct, given that the DNA end is closer to TRBJ2-7. The CDR3 reads CAIGGRKSHEQYF. As DNA, the CDR3 is TGTGCCATAGGGGGCAGGAAGTCCCACGAGCAGTACTTC.